The 10 T cell receptor beta chains presented below share a single source sample, sequenced in a study of cytomegalovirus exposure and HLA in healthy donors. In the PCR, 60 Vbeta and 13 Jbeta primers were used. The assay was immunoSEQ multiplex PCR, and TCRdb's table has in-frame clones only and misses some. In the table there are over 90,000 clones, roughly 83% of which are singletons. The source material was PBMCs. These receptors came from a man between 40 and 49 years old in good health and CMV-seronegative.

The gene calls are TRBV27 and TRBJ2-1; D may be TRBD2 (7 bases). The germline V gene has CDR1 MNHEY and CDR2 SMNVEV (reference sequence). CDR3 size: 16 residues. The V gene lost 3 bases and the J gene lost 0 bases, with 12 bases spanning the gap. The CDR3 loop is CASSFAGAASYNEQFF. As DNA, the CDR3 is TGTGCCAGCAGTTTTGCGGGGGCCGCCTCCTACAATGAGCAGTTCTTC.

The gene calls are TRBV7-6 and TRBJ1-1; no firm D call. CDR3 length: 12 amino acids. Germline CDR1 SGHVS, CDR2 FNYEAQ. V was clipped by 2 bases and J by 7 bases, with 8 bases between them. The CDR3 region is CASSLFGDEAFF. The CDR3, as DNA: TGTGCCAGCAGCTTATTCGGAGATGAAGCTTTCTTT.

The chain joins TRBV5-6 to TRBJ2-5; TRBD2 matches at 13 bases. Per germline, CDR1 SGHDT and CDR2 YYEEEE. The CDR3 is 16 residues long. Losses at the gene ends were 3 bases for V and 3 bases for J; bases not matched to a gene: 5. The CDR3: CASSYPTSGGEETQYF. The CDR3 coding sequence is TGTGCCAGCAGCTACCCAACTAGCGGGGGGGAAGAGACCCAGTACTTC.

The rearrangement joins TRBV7-3 to TRBJ1-5, with 8 bases identical to TRBD1. The CDR3 spans 15 residues. Germline values: CDR1 SGHTA, CDR2 FQGTGA. V dropped 4 bases and J dropped 4; count of bases not matched to a gene: 6. CDR3 protein: CASSCRDRTNQPQHF. DNA of the CDR3: TGTGCCAGCAGCTGCAGGGACAGGACAAATCAGCCCCAGCATTTT.

The J gene is TRBJ1-5, the V gene TRBV18, with 9 bases lining up with TRBD1. Germline V gives CDR1 KGHSH, CDR2 LQKENI. Trimming cost V 4 bases and J 6 bases; bases outside gene matches: 4. The CDR3 covers 14 residues. The CDR3 loop reads CASSLGQGRQPQHF. The CDR3 nucleotides read TGTGCCAGCTCACTTGGACAGGGGCGTCAGCCCCAGCATTTT. Using reference TRBV18 and TRBJ1-5 for the parts outside the CDR3, the full variable domain is NAGVMQNPRHLVRRRGQEARLRCSPMKGHSHVYWYRQLPEEGLKFMVYLQKENIIDESGMPKERFSAEFPKEGPSILRIQQVVRGDSAAYFCASSLGQGRQPQHFGDGTRLSIL.

This clone has more than one count but fewer than ten. This chain links TRBV11-3 with TRBJ2-1, with 9 nucleotides matching TRBD1. The J segment lost 6 bases and the V segment lost 1 base, leaving 4 bases of the junction unmatched. This CDR3 has 15 residues. Germline loops: CDR1 SGHNT, CDR2 YENEEA. The CDR3, as DNA: TGTGCCAGCAGCTTAGCCGGGACAGGGTTCAATGAGCAGTTCTTC. Translating gives CASSLAGTGFNEQFF.

The chain joins TRBV5-4 to TRBJ2-6; D might be TRBD1 (5 bases). The CDR3 is made up of 15 amino acids. The germline V gene has CDR1 SGHNT and CDR2 YYREEE (reference sequence). Trimming removed 4 bases from V and 2 bases from J, with 10 bases in between. The CDR3 region is CASSRPGPGANVLTF. The CDR3 bases are TGTGCCAGCAGCAGACCAGGGCCTGGGGCCAACGTCCTGACTTTC.

The chain links TRBV6-6 to TRBJ1-1; D unresolved. V lost 6 bases to trimming and J lost 1 base, with 15 bases between them. This CDR3 is built from 15 residues. Germline-derived CDR1 and CDR2 are MNHNY and SVGAGI (reference sequence). CDR3 loop: CASSLEIQSNTEAFF. In DNA form, the CDR3 reads TGTGCCAGCAGCCTAGAAATCCAGTCGAACACTGAAGCTTTCTTT.

With respect to this clone: Different DNA sequences within this sample yield the same CDR3. The chain uses TRBV27 and TRBJ1-5; D is undetermined. Per the germline V gene, CDR1 is MNHEY and CDR2 is SMNVEV (reference sequence). The CDR3 consists of 15 residues. V was cut by 6 bases and J by 4 bases, with 16 bases left in between. CDR3 bases: TGTGCCAGCAGCCTAAGTAATGCATTGAATCAGCCCCAGCATTTT. Translating gives CASSLSNALNQPQHF.

V is TRBV30 and J is TRBJ1-6; D is possibly TRBD1 (6 bases). From germline, CDR1 is GTSNPN and CDR2 SVGIG (reference sequence). CDR3 length: 15 residues. V was trimmed by 0 bases and J by 5 bases, leaving 11 bases between them. The CDR3 coding sequence is TGTGCCTGGAGTGTACAGGGAGCTCATAATTCACCCCTCCACTTT. It translates to CAWSVQGAHNSPLHF.